A selection of T cell receptor beta chains follows, all from one sample in a study of blood T cell repertoires in COVID-19. Clones were read by immunoSEQ multiplex PCR, and TCRdb kept only the in-frame ones, dropping some. This table holds 50,000 to 65,000 clones, roughly 72% found once. Input material: peripheral blood. These TCRs come from a woman in her seventies with COVID-19, enrolled during active disease. The CDR3 runs from the conserved cysteine through the conserved F or W. Each record gives: J gene, clone size, V gene, D gene, CDR3 DNA, CDR3 protein. D genes are given only for firm matches. Only part of the rows carry a size: once, few, many, or a class if the clone is expanded.

TRBJ2-1	-	TRBV29-1	TRBD1	TGCAGCGTTGACCGGACAGGGATCAATGAGCAGTTCTTC	CSVDRTGINEQFF
TRBJ2-1	-	TRBV4-2	-	TGTGCCAGCAGCCAAGCCCTATACAATGAGCAGTTCTTC	CASSQALYNEQFF
TRBJ1-1	few	TRBV6-5	-	TGTGCCAGCAGTTACCAGGGGCGGAACACTGAAGCTTTCTTT	CASSYQGRNTEAFF
TRBJ1-2	-	TRBV19	-	TGTGCCAGTAGTACATACAGGGAGGGCAACTATGGCTACACCTTC	CASSTYREGNYGYTF
TRBJ1-2	-	TRBV19	-	TGTGCCAGTAGTATGGGCCGGACCGGACAGAGTAGCTACACCTTC	CASSMGRTGQSSYTF
TRBJ2-3	-	TRBV2	-	TGTGCCAGCAGTGAAGGAGGACTGGCGGCAGATACGCAGTATTTT	CASSEGGLAADTQYF
TRBJ1-2	-	TRBV7-9	TRBD1	TGTGCCAGCAGCTTAGTAGGGCGGGGACAGCTGAACTATGGCTACACCTTC	CASSLVGRGQLNYGYTF
TRBJ1-6	-	TRBV9	TRBD1	TGTGCCAGCAGCGTGGCACAGGGGGCGAACAATTCACCCCTCCACTTT	CASSVAQGANNSPLHF
TRBJ2-3	-	TRBV19	-	TGTGCCAGTAGTAGCGATTCAGATACGCAGTATTTT	CASSSDSDTQYF
TRBJ1-4	-	TRBV29-1	-	TGCAGCGTTCAGCGGGGTACTAATGAAAAACTGTTTTTT	CSVQRGTNEKLFF
TRBJ2-1	-	TRBV6-5	TRBD2	TGTGCCAGCAGTCGACTAGCTTATGAGCAGTTCTTC	CASSRLAYEQFF
TRBJ1-1	few	TRBV25-1	-	TGTGCCAGCAGTTTAGACAGGCTTGAAGCTTTCTTT	CASSLDRLEAFF
TRBJ2-7	-	TRBV7-2	-	TGTGCCAGCAGCTTAGTCGGCGGCTACGAAGCCTACGAGCAGTACTTC	CASSLVGGYEAYEQYF
TRBJ1-1	few	TRBV5-4	TRBD1	TGTGCCAGCAGCTTGGGAGGGGCAGGGGGTAATAAGAACACTGAAGCTTTCTTT	CASSLGGAGGNKNTEAFF
TRBJ1-1	few	TRBV10-3	TRBD1	TGTGCCATCAGTGATACCAGGGGGCTAGGGACTTTCTTT	CAISDTRGLGTFF
TRBJ2-4	-	TRBV21-1	-	TGTGCCAGCAGCAAAGTGGGGACAGTGATTCTAGCCAAAAACATTCAGTACTTC	CASSKVGTVILAKNIQYF
TRBJ2-3	-	TRBV2	TRBD2	TGTGCCAGCAGTGAAAAGCTAGCGGGGGTTTTAAGCACAGATACGCAGTATTTT	CASSEKLAGVLSTDTQYF
TRBJ2-3	-	TRBV14	-	TGTGCCAGCAGCGCCCTCAGGGGTACTAGCACAGATACGCAGTATTTT	CASSALRGTSTDTQYF
TRBJ1-1	-	TRBV9	TRBD1	TGTGCCAGCAGCGTAGAGACAGGGCCTAGTGGTGTAGTTAAGAACACTGAAGCTTTCTTT	CASSVETGPSGVVKNTEAFF
TRBJ2-5	-	TRBV7-8	TRBD2	TGTGCCAGCAGCTTGGGGACTAGCGGGTGGGGCCTGGAGACCCAGTACTTC	CASSLGTSGWGLETQYF
TRBJ2-1	-	TRBV10-1	TRBD2	TGCGCCAGCAGTGAGCAGGCGGGAGGGGGATCCTACAATGAGCAGTTCTTC	CASSEQAGGGSYNEQFF
TRBJ1-3	-	TRBV5-1	-	TGCGCCAGCAGCACGGGGGGTGGAAACACCATATATTTT	CASSTGGGNTIYF